The rows below give T cell receptor beta chains drawn from one sample of a study of T cell responses to AZD1222 COVID-19 vaccine. Clones were read by immunoSEQ multiplex PCR, and TCRdb kept only the in-frame ones, dropping some. The repertoire holds roughly 190,000 clones, with more than 75% as singletons. Here the sequenced sample was peripheral blood, taken on day 0 of AZD1222 vaccination. These receptors came from an adult in good health. Both conserved end residues are part of each CDR3.

>TRBV12-5|TRBJ2-6
CASGLGGPGANVLTF
>TRBV7-2|TRBJ2-5
CASSSLRREETQYF
>TRBV10-3|TRBJ2-5
CAISPQAGGETQYF
>TRBV25-1|TRBJ1-2
CASSDPGQGAGYGYTF
>TRBV2|TRBJ1-5
CASTPDAGNQPQHF
>TRBV19|TRBJ2-7
CASSPGGREQYF
>TRBV5-1|TRBJ2-5
CASSLIGKETQYF
>TRBV28|TRBJ1-1
CASSGQSNMNTEAFF
>TRBV9|TRBJ2-3
CASNAGGPADTQYF
>TRBV11-3|TRBJ2-5
CASSVRHGETQYF
>TRBV7-9|TRBJ2-3
CASSLVGTDRDTQYF
>TRBV7-8|TRBJ1-5
CASSRWVDQPQHF
>TRBV7-3|TRBJ2-3
CASGPTTDTQYF
>TRBV7-9|TRBJ1-5
CASSFRLRRGGQPQHF
>TRBV11-3|TRBJ2-2
CASSPGLAGRTGELFF
>TRBV5-1|TRBJ2-5
CASTGLGGGIQETQYF
>TRBV2|TRBJ2-3
CASTRLVSADTQYF
>TRBV7-2|TRBJ2-1
CASSLGRPSSYNEQFF
>TRBV7-2|TRBJ1-4
CASSKVRGSEKLFF
>TRBV28|TRBJ1-3
CASSQRLLNRGRDGNTIYF
>TRBV11-2|TRBJ1-1
CASSLTGTAKMNTEAFF
>TRBV6-1|TRBJ1-6
CASSEKTGSYSPLHF
>TRBV15|TRBJ2-7
CATSRGHPYEQYF
>TRBV7-3|TRBJ2-3
CASSLSLTTDTQYF
>TRBV2|TRBJ1-2
CASIRYGYTF
>TRBV21-1|TRBJ2-5
CASSKGGTHRETQYF
>TRBV18|TRBJ2-7
CASSPLGAGSSYEQYF
>TRBV21-1|TRBJ2-3
CASSNAGTSGIADTQYF
>TRBV7-2|TRBJ2-3
CASILTSGTGTQYF
>TRBV14|TRBJ2-1
CASSPSVEQFF
>TRBV4-3|TRBJ1-6
CASGPAGTANNSPLHF
>TRBV25-1|TRBJ1-2
CASSAEGSYYGYTF
>TRBV7-2|TRBJ2-7
CASTPIAFPYEQYF
>TRBV5-8|TRBJ2-7
CASSLRDSKGEQYF
>TRBV24-1|TRBJ2-1
CATGQTWNEQFF
>TRBV5-4|TRBJ2-4
CASRLLGAGAKNIQYF
>TRBV18|TRBJ1-5
CASSPQGGDSNQPQHF
>TRBV4-2|TRBJ1-6
CASSQDFGDGNSPLHF
>TRBV7-9|TRBJ2-7
CASRLAGSNYEQYF
>TRBV6-7|TRBJ2-2
CASSYYMDRLTGELFF
>TRBV11-3|TRBJ2-2
CASSVGGLNTGELFF
>TRBV18|TRBJ1-1
CASSPRREGTEAFF